This T cell receptor beta chain was documented in a study of blood T cell repertoires in COVID-19. Study in general: Specimens from acute and convalescent COVID-19 originated in the United States, Italy and Spain. T cells, B-cell-depleted T cells, or PBMCs supplied cDNA or gDNA.

Germline V lookup: CDR1 MNHNY, CDR2 SVGAGI (reference sequence). The CDR3 totals 18 residues. With V trimmed by 5 bases and J by 4 bases, 10 bases remained unmatched. Seattle's cohort entered during active infection and was followed longitudinally. Authors' processing steps: Amplification with reference gene primers provided the estimates of nucleated cell counts. Profiled with immunoSEQ multiplex PCR; TCRdb holds only in-frame clones, not every one. V and J calls and clone size are as listed in that table; D and trimming were resolved from the DNA. The sample lists some 140,000 clones; about 83% were seen once.

The sequence was obtained from a woman aged 60-75 years with COVID-19, enrolled during active disease. The V gene is TRBV6-6, the J gene TRBJ2-5, with 16 positions matching TRBD2. The sample consisted of peripheral blood. CDR3 in amino acids: CASSHPGLAGGGGETQYF. The CDR3 bases are TGTGCCAGCAGTCACCCGGGACTAGCGGGGGGGGGAGGAGAGACCCAGTACTTC.